The entry below gives a single T cell receptor beta chain sequence along with its context. The clone's antigen remains unknown. It has no much larger one-base neighbor in the sample; base qualities were not kept. Library preparation used 5' RACE. Data came from an Illumina HiSeq 2500. A second PCR of about 6 to 11 cycles was run with a J-beta primer mix and a sample-barcoded 5' primer. A unique molecular identifier was introduced onto each TCR beta cDNA molecule by a template-switch 5' adaptor carrying 12 random nucleotides. At least 2.5 million CDR3-containing paired-end reads were obtained from each sample. The Mint cDNA synthesis kit, primed by a TRBC-specific oligonucleotide, was used to synthesize first-strand cDNA from all RNA. After uracil-DNA glycosylase treatment, a first 18-cycle PCR used universal primers M1SS and BC2_uni_R on all cDNA. Under the source paper's analysis protocol: For normalization, 1 million high-quality reads were randomly selected from each sample, with every read carrying a distinct molecular identifier. Instead of being binned into consensus sequences, reads with shared molecular identifiers were discarded. MiTCR, run with a Q25 quality threshold and the strictest error-elimination algorithm, handled CDR3 identification, clonotype clustering and error correction. A nonparametric unseen species model with Euler transformation was used to estimate lower-bound total TCR beta diversity. Starting from the raw public reads, TCRdb applied fastp trimming at Q25, assembled clones with MiXCR and retained in-frame beta chains. CDR3 protein sequences are deduplicated, and each keeps its most common genes and DNA. The V and J calls come from TCRdb's annotation, not from the publication. This sample has about 1.4 million distinct CDR3 sequences in its table, and 55% to 75% of those were observed once. The top ten clones comprise over 6.5% of the sample.

This sample was included in a study of blood T cells in healthy people across ages (dated by TCRdb to between 2015 and 2016). About the study as a whole: In model experiments, roughly one uniquely barcoded TCR beta cDNA molecule per two T cells was captured by template switching. Age-related changes in TCR beta repertoire diversity were measured in the study by deep sequencing normalized with unique cDNA molecular identifiers. The donors were split into four age groups: young (average about 16 years), middle-aged (about 40), aged (roughly 60) and long-lived (more than 80). To avoid experimental bias, donors of different ages were randomly spread across the sequencing lanes. For two donors (one aged 18 to 30 and one aged 80 or older), the study analyzed two additional independent replicas of 1 million unique cDNA reads from the same blood draw. General study outcomes and caveats: Compared with the aged group, more naive CD4+ T cells, fewer expanded clones and increased TCR diversity were shown by the long-lived group, suggesting age selection. Total diversity estimates from one million sequenced T cells were considered lower bounds and underestimates. Conclusive comparison of naive and antigen-experienced compartments was prevented by the profiling of bulk unsorted PBMCs. Because the CMV infection status of the donors was unknown, age-related changes in expanded clonotypes may potentially have been confounded. The percentage of naive T cells measured by flow cytometry correlated strongly with observed TCR beta diversity. As age increased, observed TCR beta diversity per million T cells dropped in a roughly linear way, and a significant reduction was already evident by age 40.

The roughly 39 donors, aged about 6 to 90 years, were systemically healthy Caucasian individuals from Russia. About 9.1 milliliters of peripheral blood were collected from each donor into EDTA-treated Vacutainer tubes. Ficoll-Paque density-gradient centrifugation was used to isolate PBMCs, with at least 7 million per sample. Total RNA was extracted from PBMCs with Trizol reagent, with at least 6 micrograms obtained per sample. The percentages of naive CD45RAhigh/CD27high T cells were determined by flow cytometry on a PBMC aliquot from every donor. Sequencing was done on a sample of blood. The source is a man aged 18 to 29 in good health.

At the DNA level, the sequence is TGTGCCACCAGCAGTATGAATACCGGGACAGGGGTCTACGAGCAGTACTTC. Its protein reads: CATSSMNTGTGVYEQYF. The rearrangement combines TRBV15 with TRBJ2-7; a stretch of 10 junction bases matches TRBD1. The CDR1 and CDR2 encoded by the germline V gene (reference sequence) are LNHNV and YYDKDF. The germline V end is reduced by 3 bases and the J end by 3 bases; junction bases left unmatched: 11. The CDR3 covers 17 residues, taking in both the cysteine and the phenylalanine. The DNA shown is the 51-base CDR3, in frame from base 1.